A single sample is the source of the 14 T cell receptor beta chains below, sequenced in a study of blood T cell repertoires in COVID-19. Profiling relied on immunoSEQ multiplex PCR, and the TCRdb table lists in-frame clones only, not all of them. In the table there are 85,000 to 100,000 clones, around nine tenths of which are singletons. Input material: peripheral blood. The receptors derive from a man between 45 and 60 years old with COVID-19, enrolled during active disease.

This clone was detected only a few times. The DNA of the CDR3 is TGTGCCTGGGGCCCGCAGCGGTACAATGAGCAGTTCTTC. Amino acids: CAWGPQRYNEQFF. V is TRBV30 and J is TRBJ2-1; D may be TRBD2 (5 bases). V was trimmed by 5 bases and J by 4 bases, leaving 12 bases between them. This CDR3 is built from 13 residues. Germline V gene data show CDR1 as GTSNPN and CDR2 as SVGIG (reference sequence).

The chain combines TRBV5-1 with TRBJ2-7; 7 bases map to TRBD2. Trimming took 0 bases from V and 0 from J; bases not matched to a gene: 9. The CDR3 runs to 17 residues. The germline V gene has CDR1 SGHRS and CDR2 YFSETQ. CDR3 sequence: CASSLAWSGASSYEQYF. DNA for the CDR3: TGCGCCAGCAGCTTGGCCTGGAGCGGGGCCAGCTCCTACGAGCAGTACTTC. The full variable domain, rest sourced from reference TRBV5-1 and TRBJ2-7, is KAGVTQTPRYLIKTRGQQVTLSCSPISGHRSVSWYQQTPGQGLQFLFEYFSETQRNKGNFPGRFSGRQFSNSRSEMNVSTLELGDSALYLCASSLAWSGASSYEQYFGPGTRLTVT.

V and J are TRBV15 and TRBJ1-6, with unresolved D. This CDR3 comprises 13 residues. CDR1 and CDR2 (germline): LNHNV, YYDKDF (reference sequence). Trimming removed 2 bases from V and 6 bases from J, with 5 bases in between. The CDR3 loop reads CATSRSLNSPLHF. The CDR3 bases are TGTGCCACCAGCAGATCCCTTAATTCACCCCTCCACTTT. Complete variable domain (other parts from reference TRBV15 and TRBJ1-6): DAMVIQNPRYQVTQFGKPVTLSCSQTLNHNVMYWYQQKSSQAPKLLFHYYDKDFNNEADTPDNFQSRRPNTSFCFLDIRSPGLGDTAMYLCATSRSLNSPLHFGNGTRLTVT.

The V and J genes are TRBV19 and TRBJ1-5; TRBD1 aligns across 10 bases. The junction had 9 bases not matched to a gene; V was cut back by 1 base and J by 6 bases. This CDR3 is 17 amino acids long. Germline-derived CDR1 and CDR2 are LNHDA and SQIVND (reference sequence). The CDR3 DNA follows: TGTGCCAGTAGTATAGGAATGGGACAGGGGTTCGGTCAGCCCCAGCATTTT. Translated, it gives CASSIGMGQGFGQPQHF.

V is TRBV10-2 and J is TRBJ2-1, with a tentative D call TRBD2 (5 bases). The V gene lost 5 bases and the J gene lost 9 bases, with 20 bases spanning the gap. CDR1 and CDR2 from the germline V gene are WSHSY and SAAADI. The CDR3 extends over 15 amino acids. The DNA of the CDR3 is TGCGCCAGCAGTCTTTTGGACTCCCGGCGGACTGAGCAGTTCTTC. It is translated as CASSLLDSRRTEQFF.

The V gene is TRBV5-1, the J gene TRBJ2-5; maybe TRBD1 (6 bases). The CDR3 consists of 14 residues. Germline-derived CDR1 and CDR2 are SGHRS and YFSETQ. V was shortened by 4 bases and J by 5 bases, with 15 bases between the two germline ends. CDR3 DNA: TGCGCCAGCAGCACCTTGGGGGCTAGGGAGACCCAGTACTTC. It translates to CASSTLGARETQYF.

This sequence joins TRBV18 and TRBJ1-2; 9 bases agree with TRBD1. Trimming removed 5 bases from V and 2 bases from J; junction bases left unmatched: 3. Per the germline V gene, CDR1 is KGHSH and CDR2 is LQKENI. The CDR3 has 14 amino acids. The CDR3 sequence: CASSSGTGNYGYTF. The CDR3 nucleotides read TGTGCCAGCTCATCCGGGACAGGGAACTATGGCTACACCTTC.

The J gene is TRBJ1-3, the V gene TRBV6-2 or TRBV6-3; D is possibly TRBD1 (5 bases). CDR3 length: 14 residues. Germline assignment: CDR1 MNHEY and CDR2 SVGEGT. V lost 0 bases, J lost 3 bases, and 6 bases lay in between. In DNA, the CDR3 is TGTGCCAGCAGTTACTCGGGGCTTGGAAACACCATATATTTT. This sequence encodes CASSYSGLGNTIYF.

DNA of the CDR3: TGTGCCAGCAGCTTAAGTAGCCCCGGGGAGCTGTTTTTT. This gives the protein CASSLSSPGELFF. This chain connects TRBV7-9 to TRBJ2-2; D remains unclear. CDR3 length: 13 residues. Germline V gives CDR1 SEHNR, CDR2 FQNEAQ (reference sequence). With 2 bases removed from V and 6 bases from J, the gap between germline ends came to 7 bases.

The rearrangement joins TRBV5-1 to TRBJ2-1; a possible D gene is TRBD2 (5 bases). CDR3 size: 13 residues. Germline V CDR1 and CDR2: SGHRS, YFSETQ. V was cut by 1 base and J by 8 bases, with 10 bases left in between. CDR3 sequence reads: CASSLRGFDEQFF. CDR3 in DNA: TGCGCCAGCAGCTTGCGGGGTTTCGATGAGCAGTTCTTC.

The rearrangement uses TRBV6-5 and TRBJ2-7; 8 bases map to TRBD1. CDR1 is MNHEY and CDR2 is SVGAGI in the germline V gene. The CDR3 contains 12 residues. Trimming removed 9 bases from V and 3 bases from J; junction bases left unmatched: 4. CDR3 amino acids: CASRQGRYEQYF. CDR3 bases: TGTGCCAGTCGACAGGGGCGCTACGAGCAGTACTTC.

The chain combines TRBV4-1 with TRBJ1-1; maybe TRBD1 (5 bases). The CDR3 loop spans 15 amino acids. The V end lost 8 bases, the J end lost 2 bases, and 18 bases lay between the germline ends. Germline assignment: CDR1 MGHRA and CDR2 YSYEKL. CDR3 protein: CASRTLQTVNTEAFF. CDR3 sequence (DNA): TGCGCCAGCCGGACCCTCCAGACAGTCAACACTGAAGCTTTCTTT.

The CDR3: CASSGPGYEKLFF. The CDR3 bases are TGTGCCAGCAGCGGACCGGGGTATGAAAAACTGTTTTTT. The gene calls are TRBV7-2 and TRBJ1-4; the D is unclear. The CDR3 is 13 amino acids. In germline, CDR1 is SGHTA, CDR2 FQGNSA. Trimming shortened V by 5 bases and J by 6 bases, and 10 bases separated the two germline ends. The whole variable domain, remainder taken from reference TRBV7-2 and TRBJ1-4, is GAGVSQSPSNKVTEKGKDVELRCDPISGHTALYWYRQSLGQGLEFLIYFQGNSAPDKSGLPSDRFSAERTGGSVSTLTIQRTQQEDSAVYLCASSGPGYEKLFFGSGTQLSVL.

This CDR3 is CASSNRGNDEQYF. CDR3 DNA sequence: TGTGCCAGTTCGAACAGGGGAAACGACGAGCAGTACTTC. The rearrangement uses TRBV19 and TRBJ2-7; 7 nucleotides line up with TRBD1. The CDR3 covers 13 residues. The trim removed 8 bases at V and 5 bases at J, leaving 9 bases unmatched. Per germline, CDR1 LNHDA and CDR2 SQIVND (reference sequence).